Sequencing of this T cell receptor (beta chain) was carried out in a study of control samples from healthy donors and cancer patients. J was trimmed by 4 bases and V by 3 bases; bases with no gene match: 1. Germline assignment: CDR1 KGHDR and CDR2 SFDVKD. The CDR3 covers 14 residues. Data came from immunoSEQ multiplex PCR; TCRdb stores just in-frame clones and leaves some out. The sample carries roughly 120,000 clones, about 95% recorded once. Sequenced input: blood. This TCR was sampled from a young man in good health. The chain recombines TRBV24-1 with TRBJ1-5, with 8 bases lining up with TRBD1. The CDR3 loop is CATSDRTGNQPQHF. Here the CDR3 DNA reads TGTGCCACCAGTGATCGGACAGGGAATCAGCCCCAGCATTTT.